These 28 T cell receptor beta chains were sequenced from one sample in a study of blood T cell repertoires in COVID-19 (dated by TCRdb to 2020 to 2021). Library preparation used the immunoSEQ multiplex PCR assay. This immuneACCESS table, as held by TCRdb, lists in-frame sequences with V and J called but not all clones. Of the missing ones, under half trace to an unresolved V gene in checked studies; the others have no known cause. In all, the sample holds approximately 110,000 clones, and 82% of those were seen once. The ten largest clones represent approximately 7.9% of the sample. Sequencing used peripheral blood. These receptors came from a man aged 65-85 years with acute or convalescent COVID-19.

V usage is TRBV6-5 and J usage is TRBJ2-3; 9 nucleotides match TRBD1. Germline CDR1 MNHEY, CDR2 SVGAGI. This CDR3 has 16 amino acids. V lost 2 bases, J lost 0 bases, and 3 bases stayed unmatched. For the CDR3, the DNA is TGTGCCAGCAGTTACGTACAGGGGGCTAGCACAGATACGCAGTATTTT. Amino acid sequence: CASSYVQGASTDTQYF.

The V gene is TRBV7-9, the J gene TRBJ2-2; the match to TRBD1 covers 8 bases. The germline CDR1 and CDR2 sequences are SEHNR and FQNEAQ (reference sequence). The trim removed 5 bases at V and 6 bases at J, leaving 8 bases unmatched. The CDR3 sequence is 15 residues long. CDR3 protein: CASSPGTGGAGELFF. The CDR3 nucleotides read TGTGCCAGCAGCCCCGGGACAGGAGGGGCCGGGGAGCTGTTTTTT.

This chain connects TRBV9 to TRBJ2-3; 8 positions agree with TRBD1. V was pared by 3 bases and J by 4 bases, with 4 bases of the junction left unmatched. Germline V gives CDR1 SGDLS, CDR2 YYNGEE. This CDR3 has 14 amino acids. The CDR3 spells CASSATGVSDTQYF. The CDR3 nucleotides are TGTGCCAGCAGCGCGACAGGGGTCTCAGATACGCAGTATTTT.

This clone was seen once. The gene calls are TRBV10-1 and TRBJ2-7; the D gene is possibly TRBD2 (7 bases). Germline lookup yields CDR1 WNHNN and CDR2 SYGVQD (reference sequence). V lost 2 bases to trimming and J lost 4 bases, with 12 bases between them. CDR3 length: 14 amino acids. CDR3: CASSEGGAPYEQYF. In DNA, the CDR3 is TGCGCCAGCAGTGAGGGGGGGGCGCCGTACGAGCAGTACTTC.

This chain links TRBV12-3 or TRBV12-4 with TRBJ1-1, with 7 positions matching TRBD1. The CDR3 has 13 amino acids. V shed 5 bases and J 9 bases; nucleotides not matched to a gene: 9. The chain's CDR3 is CASSLYTGDKAFF. The CDR3 DNA follows: TGTGCCAGCAGTCTATATACAGGGGACAAAGCTTTCTTT.

J is TRBJ1-5 and V is TRBV12-3 or TRBV12-4, with D unclear. The CDR3 is made up of 12 amino acids. Trimming shortened V by 3 bases and J by 5 bases, and 5 bases separated the two germline ends. Here the CDR3 reads CASSLLDQPQHF. The DNA of the CDR3 is TGTGCCAGCAGTTTGCTAGATCAGCCCCAGCATTTT.

This clone was recorded a few times. Distinct nucleotide sequences in the sample also encode this CDR3. The rearrangement joins TRBV5-1 to TRBJ2-2, with 7 positions matching TRBD1. Losses at the gene ends were 1 base for V and 4 bases for J; bases not matched to a gene: 4. Germline V gives CDR1 SGHRS, CDR2 YFSETQ. The CDR3 spans 15 residues. The CDR3 is CASSLRTGFTGELFF. CDR3 DNA sequence: TGCGCCAGCAGCTTGCGGACAGGTTTCACCGGGGAGCTGTTTTTT. The whole variable domain, filled in from reference TRBV5-1 and TRBJ2-2, reads KAGVTQTPRYLIKTRGQQVTLSCSPISGHRSVSWYQQTPGQGLQFLFEYFSETQRNKGNFPGRFSGRQFSNSRSEMNVSTLELGDSALYLCASSLRTGFTGELFFGEGSRLTVL.

The rearrangement links TRBV6-1 to TRBJ1-2; 8 positions agree with TRBD1. CDR1 MNHNS and CDR2 SASEGT come from the germline V gene. V dropped 1 base and J dropped 2; count of bases not matched to a gene: 6. This CDR3 spans 16 amino acids. In nucleotides, the CDR3 is TGTGCCAGCAGTGAAGGACAGGGGCTCTCGAACTATGGCTACACCTTC. As protein: CASSEGQGLSNYGYTF.

The CDR3 spells CASRVSSGNTIYF. The DNA of the CDR3 is TGTGCCAGTAGGGTGAGCTCTGGAAACACCATATATTTT. The chain is built from TRBV19 and TRBJ1-3; D gene unclear. Germline CDR1 is LNHDA and CDR2 is SQIVND (reference sequence). The CDR3 sequence is 13 residues long. V was cut by 6 bases and J by 0 bases, with 6 bases left in between.

V and J are TRBV28 and TRBJ2-2; 7 bases fit TRBD1. Germline V gene lookup returns CDR1 MDHEN and CDR2 SYDVKM. The CDR3 is 16 amino acids. V trimming: 6 bases; J trimming: 1 base; junction bases outside the gene matches: 8. Here the CDR3 DNA reads TGTGCCAGCAGCTCCTTCGGGACAGTGAACACCGGGGAGCTGTTTTTT. Translated: CASSSFGTVNTGELFF.

The chain employs TRBV9 and TRBJ1-6; D not certain. The CDR3 contains 13 residues. Germline CDR1 reads SGDLS; CDR2 reads YYNGEE. Trimming removed 0 bases from V and 9 bases from J, with 7 bases in between. The CDR3 sequence is CASSVGEGSPLHF. The CDR3 DNA follows: TGTGCCAGCAGCGTAGGGGAGGGTTCACCCCTCCACTTT.

The J gene is TRBJ1-5, the V gene TRBV5-1, with 10 bases aligning to TRBD1. The CDR3 totals 15 residues. Germline V CDR1 and CDR2: SGHRS, YFSETQ. The ends lost 4 bases at V and 6 bases at J; junction bases unmatched: 7. CDR3 protein: CASSAGTGVRQPQHF. The CDR3 DNA reads as TGCGCCAGCAGCGCCGGGACAGGGGTCCGTCAGCCCCAGCATTTT.

This clone was found once. The chain carries TRBV6-1 and TRBJ2-1, with 7 nucleotides matching TRBD2. The CDR3 contains 15 residues. The germline gives CDR1 MNHNS, CDR2 SASEGT. With V trimmed by 5 bases and J by 5 bases, 9 bases remained unmatched. DNA of the CDR3: TGTGCCAGCAGTTTTTTAAGAGCGGGGAACAATGAGCAGTTCTTC. As protein: CASSFLRAGNNEQFF.

The rearrangement links TRBV21-1 to TRBJ1-2; TRBD1 was called by the table and not checked on the DNA. TRBV21-1 is a pseudogene segment. The CDR3 extends over 14 amino acids. The chain's CDR3 is CASSAKDRGLGYTF. The CDR3 nucleotides are TGTGCCAGCAGCGCGAAGGACAGGGGGCTCGGCTACACCTTC.

The chain recombines TRBV5-1 with TRBJ1-6, with D perhaps TRBD1 (5 bases). With 0 bases removed from V and 9 bases from J, the gap between germline ends came to 7 bases. The CDR3 is made up of 13 amino acids. CDR1 SGHRS and CDR2 YFSETQ come from the germline V gene. The CDR3 bases are TGCGCCAGCAGCTTGGGTGACAGTTCACCCCTCCACTTT. Amino acids: CASSLGDSSPLHF.

The DNA for the CDR3 is TGTGCCAGCAGCTTATACCCCCCCTCAGGGGCCAATAATTCACCCCTCCACTTT. Translation: CASSLYPPSGANNSPLHF. The gene calls are TRBV7-3 and TRBJ1-6; possibly TRBD1 for D (6 bases). Trimming took off 2 bases at V and 5 bases at J, with 19 bases between the two ends. The CDR3 loop spans 18 amino acids. Germline CDR1 reads SGHTA; CDR2 reads FQGTGA. Filled out from reference TRBV7-3 and TRBJ1-6, the complete variable domain reads GAGVSQTPSNKVTEKGKYVELRCDPISGHTALYWYRQSLGQGPEFLIYFQGTGAADDSGLPNDRFFAVRPEGSVSTLKIQRTERGDSAVYLCASSLYPPSGANNSPLHFGNGTRLTVT.

The chain is built from TRBV6-1 and TRBJ2-7; tentatively, D is TRBD2 (5 bases). Germline CDR1 MNHNS, CDR2 SASEGT. V was pared by 2 bases and J by 4 bases, with 12 bases between. There are 14 residues in the CDR3. CDR3 protein: CASSEYRRGYEQYF. CDR3 nucleotide sequence: TGTGCCAGCAGTGAATATCGTCGGGGATACGAGCAGTACTTC.

This chain uses TRBV6-5 with TRBJ1-1; D uncertain. Germline CDR1 reads MNHEY; CDR2 reads SVGAGI. The CDR3 sequence is 15 residues long. The germline V and J ends were trimmed by 7 bases and 4 bases, with 19 bases remaining between them. In nucleotides, the CDR3 is TGTGCCAGCACCTCAAGCCCGACGGCGGGCACTGAAGCTTTCTTT. Its protein product is CASTSSPTAGTEAFF.

The chain couples TRBV2 to TRBJ2-2; no reliable D call. Germline V CDR1 and CDR2: SNHLY, FYNNEI. This CDR3 is 13 amino acids long. V gave up 5 bases and J gave up 3 bases, with 7 bases separating them. The CDR3 sequence is CASSSQYTGELFF. DNA for the CDR3: TGTGCCAGCAGTTCACAGTACACCGGGGAGCTGTTTTTT. The whole variable domain, remainder taken from reference TRBV2 and TRBJ2-2, is EPEVTQTPSHQVTQMGQEVILRCVPISNHLYFYWYRQILGQKVEFLVSFYNNEISEKSEIFDDQFSVERPDGSNFTLKIRSTKLEDSAMYFCASSSQYTGELFFGEGSRLTVL.

This chain connects TRBV3-1 (or the pseudogene TRBV3-2) to TRBJ2-1, with TRBD2 matching over 11 bases. The J segment lost 7 bases and the V segment lost 4 bases, leaving 6 bases of the junction unmatched. This CDR3 region has 15 residues. From germline, CDR1 is LGHDT and CDR2 YNNKEL (reference sequence). CDR3 region: CASSPIAGGGNEQFF. CDR3 coding DNA: TGTGCCAGCAGCCCGATAGCGGGGGGGGGTAATGAGCAGTTCTTC.

The chain employs TRBV18 and TRBJ2-7, with 7 positions matching TRBD2. CDR3 size: 15 residues. V gave up 0 bases and J gave up 4 bases; unmatched junction bases: 6. Per germline, CDR1 KGHSH and CDR2 LQKENI. The CDR3 here is CASSPPGGSIYEQYF. Written as DNA, the CDR3 is TGTGCCAGCTCACCACCGGGGGGGAGTATTTACGAGCAGTACTTC.

The chain has TRBV7-2 and TRBJ2-2; D may be TRBD2 (7 bases). Germline V lookup: CDR1 SGHTA, CDR2 FQGNSA. The CDR3 runs 17 residues. Trimming took off 5 bases at V and 4 bases at J, with 20 bases between the two ends. The CDR3 here is CASSRGAGVSSTGELFF. CDR3 DNA: TGTGCCAGCAGCCGGGGGGCGGGGGTGTCGAGCACCGGGGAGCTGTTTTTT.

This sequence joins TRBV6-1 and TRBJ1-4; D is perhaps TRBD1 (5 bases). CDR3 size: 15 residues. Trimming removed 3 bases from V and 3 bases from J, with 11 bases in between. Germline lookup yields CDR1 MNHNS and CDR2 SASEGT. The DNA of the CDR3 is TGTGCCAGCAGTGAGCAGGGTGGGGCTAATGAAAAACTGTTTTTT. Protein: CASSEQGGANEKLFF.

The rearrangement links TRBV30 to TRBJ1-2; D might be TRBD1 (6 bases). Between the trimmed V and J ends, which lost 3 bases and 2 bases, there was a span of 10 bases. Germline V CDR1 and CDR2: GTSNPN, SVGIG (reference sequence). There are 13 residues in the CDR3. CDR3 amino acids: CAWSRTGNYGYTF. The DNA of the CDR3 is TGTGCCTGGAGCCGCACAGGGAACTATGGCTACACCTTC.

The rearrangement links TRBV3-1 (or the pseudogene TRBV3-2) to TRBJ2-3; no definite D call. Germline lookup yields CDR1 LGHDT and CDR2 YNNKEL (reference sequence). V was clipped by 1 base and J by 6 bases, with 8 bases between them. This CDR3 has 13 amino acids. This CDR3 is CASSQAARDTQYF. As DNA, the CDR3 is TGTGCCAGCAGCCAAGCCGCGCGGGATACGCAGTATTTT.

The rearrangement joins TRBV7-9 to TRBJ2-2, with 7 bases that match TRBD2. Trimming took 3 bases from V and 7 from J; bases not matched to a gene: 11. Germline lookup yields CDR1 SEHNR and CDR2 FQNEAQ (reference sequence). CDR3 length: 16 residues. In DNA form, the CDR3 reads TGTGCCAGCAGCTTGACCCCCGCGGGAGCGGGCGGGGAGCTGTTTTTT. This translates into CASSLTPAGAGGELFF.

The chain is built from TRBV9 and TRBJ2-3; 11 bases align to TRBD2. Germline assignment: CDR1 SGDLS and CDR2 YYNGEE. Unmatched junction bases numbered 6, after V lost 0 bases and J lost 0 bases. This CDR3 contains 18 residues. The CDR3 DNA is TGTGCCAGCAGCGTAGTTCCTAGCGGGGGGTCTAGCACAGATACGCAGTATTTT. Its translation: CASSVVPSGGSSTDTQYF.

The chain carries TRBV21-1 and TRBJ1-5. TRBV21-1 is termed a pseudogene. This CDR3 is 13 amino acids long. CDR3 amino acids: CAPTGGLSQPQHF. CDR3 nucleotides: TGTGCCCCGACGGGGGGCCTTAGTCAGCCCCAGCATTTT.